This T cell receptor (beta chain) is drawn from a study of T cell repertoires in cytomegalovirus infection. Whole-study results and caveats: Across the ex vivo response, the dominant clonotypes were HLA-C-restricted CMV-specific TCR beta clonotypes.

TCRdb independently ran MiXCR on the reads; one entry per CDR3 protein. The data show some 920,000 distinct CDR3 sequences, around 29% seen once. A remark on this clonotype: What it recognizes is unknown.

Germline V gives CDR1 WNHNN, CDR2 SYGVQD (reference sequence). Trimming removed 5 bases from V and 6 bases from J; junction bases left unmatched: 7. The length of the CDR3 is 15 residues. The sequence came from a human donor in good health (CMV status not recorded). Some clones in this sample may be carry-over from other donors' samples. The chain recombines TRBV10-1 with TRBJ2-2; 9 positions match TRBD1. The sequencing here drew on cultured CD8+ T cells from PBMCs, taken from culture after CMV antigen stimulation. The CDR3 sequence is CASSLNRGRAGELFF. As DNA, the CDR3 is TGCGCCAGCAGTCTTAACAGGGGGCGCGCCGGGGAGCTGTTTTTT.